This T cell receptor beta chain is drawn from a study of molecular identifiers for immune sequencing clone quantification (dated 2018 in TCRdb). About the study as a whole: In a replicate experiment, RNA from roughly 21,000 or 96,000 naive CD8 T cells was split into five aliquots, four of which were sequenced. This methods study benchmarked molecular-identifier clustering-based TCR repertoire sequencing (MIDCIRS) and TCR RNA copy counting, using CD8 T cells to do so. Broad study findings and their caveats: Spiked-in Jurkat TCR RNA equal to a single cell's worth was reported to be detectable even within 1,200,000 naive CD8 T cells. In CMV-specific effector cells, clones with more than 20 RNA copies accounted for over 99% of molecules, whereas in naive cells such clones accounted for under 1%. Highly expanded clone sizes could be underestimated because identical TCR molecules may share a barcode. Spiked-in Jurkat TCR RNA (approximately 9 copies' worth), which is not part of the donor repertoire, was contained in the naive libraries. Modeling indicated about 3 TCR RNA copies recovered per cell, compared with about 10 by digital PCR, which implies a capture efficiency of about 27%. When barcode sub-clustering was not used, chimeric consensus sequences inflated TCR diversity, with chimeras reaching as high as 47%.

Libraries of naive CD8 T cells were built from approximately 22,000 to 940,000 sorted cells, with 10%, 30% or 50% of the purified RNA used. On a BD FACSAria II, naive CD8 T cells were FACS-sorted as CD8+CD4-CCR7+CD45RA+ and collected into RLT Plus buffer. Nine to eleven TCR copies' worth of Jurkat RNA were spiked into roughly 19,000-1,000,000 naive CD8 T cell samples to test detection sensitivity. CD8 T cells were enriched with RosetteSep CD8+ T Cell Enrichment Cocktail and Ficoll-Paque, followed by ACK red cell lysis. The library was produced with PCR. This sample was sequenced with a NextSeq 500. Preparation of bulk TCR libraries followed a previously described approach, with the TCR primers listed in Table S5. Total RNA was purified with the Qiagen AllPrep DNA/RNA kit. Before any analysis, reads coming from multiple sequencing runs of the same library were combined into one pool. Turning to the authors' computational methods: Reads were retained only if the reads had an exact TCR constant sequence, and the retained reads were trimmed to 150 nt and grouped according to their 12-nt molecular barcodes. Reads within each barcode group were sub-clustered using a 15% Levenshtein threshold, and quality-weighted consensus sequences were constructed for each RNA molecule. Non-functional sequences were filtered out, along with any lower-count sequence sitting one edit away from another sequence. Based on a fit of two negative binomial distributions, barcode sub-clusters having less than 20% of the maximum read count were discarded. TCRdb passed the public sequencing reads through fastp at Q25 and MiXCR, retaining productive beta sequences. Identical CDR3 proteins give one entry, which carries the most common genes and DNA. These V and J calls originate from TCRdb's pipeline instead of the authors' own analysis. The sample profile shows roughly 630,000 distinct CDR3 sequences; about 25% of them were found once. The top ten clonotypes cover roughly 0.83% of the sample.

In the case of this clonotype: No cognate antigen has been identified for it. No base-level quality is on record; no much larger clone is a single base apart.

Reading the germline V gene (reference sequence) gives CDR1 SEHNR and CDR2 FQNEAQ. Its CDR3 holds 16 amino acids, cysteine through phenylalanine. CDR3 DNA is the only sequence kept; it has 48 bases, read in frame from the first base. From V the trimming removes 0 bases and from J it removes 6 bases, while the gene matches leave 5 bases of the junction unaccounted for. Material for sequencing was naive CD8+ T cells from blood, with Jurkat cell RNA spiked in. This specimen's cell subset or site label, per the study, means: FACS-sorted CD8+CD4-CCR7+CD45RA+ naive T cells. The sequence came from a human donor in good health. Some libraries in this study had Jurkat cell RNA spiked in. The chain is assembled from TRBV7-9 and TRBJ2-1; 10 bases in between match TRBD2. The CDR3 protein: CASSLAGLARLNEQFF. Here is the DNA: TGTGCCAGCAGCTTAGCGGGACTAGCGAGACTCAATGAGCAGTTCTTC. Reference TRBV7-9 and TRBJ2-1 proteins supply the regions before and after the CDR3; the full variable domain is: DTGVSQNPRHKITKRGQNVTFRCDPISEHNRLYWYRQTLGQGPEFLTYFQNEAQLEKSRLLSDRFSAERPKGSFSTLEIQRTEQGDSAMYLCASSLAGLARLNEQFFGPGTRLTVL.